This T cell receptor (beta chain) was recorded in a study of blood T cells in healthy people across ages. The authors ran a second PCR of roughly 6 to 12 cycles using a sample-barcoded 5' primer and a J-beta primer mix. TCRdb redid the calling of the 5' RACE reads with MiXCR, one entry per CDR3 protein. The data show some 1.5 million distinct CDR3 sequences, approximately 42% seen once. In this sample, this clonotype turned up a few times. CDR1 MGHDK and CDR2 SYGVNS come from the germline V gene. Trimming took 1 base from V and 6 from J, leaving 4 bases between them. The CDR3 is made up of 13 amino acids.

The receptor comes from a woman aged 18-35 years in good health. Sequencing input: blood. The V gene is TRBV25-1, the J gene TRBJ1-6; no clear D. CDR3 sequence: CASSELGNSPLHF. The CDR3 DNA reads as TGTGCCAGCAGTGAATTGGGTAATTCACCCCTCCACTTT.